A selection of T cell receptor beta chains follows, all from one sample in a study of response to subunit inactivated influenza vaccine. From the RT-PCR reads, TCRdb called clonotypes with MiXCR, one entry per CDR3 protein. Here the sample spans 550,000 to 600,000 distinct CDR3 sequences, approximately 10% being singletons. The sample was PBMCs from blood, taken on the day of vaccination. The receptors were gathered from a man in his forties or fifties who received an inactivated influenza vaccine. The CDR3 runs from the conserved cysteine through the conserved F or W. D genes are given only for firm matches. Part of the rows lack a size; the others show once, few, many or a class for expanded clones.

clone_size,d_call,j_call,v_call,cdr3_aa,cdr3_nt
few,NA,TRBJ1-4,TRBV28,CASSLVTVNEKLFF,TGTGCCAGCAGTTTAGTTACAGTCAATGAAAAACTGTTTTTT
NA,TRBD2,TRBJ2-5,TRBV4-2,CASSQEDSGRAQETQYF,TGTGCCAGCAGCCAAGAGGATAGCGGGAGGGCTCAAGAGACCCAGTACTTC
few,TRBD2,TRBJ2-1,TRBV20-1,CSARIAGDWSYNEQFF,TGCAGTGCTAGAATAGCGGGAGACTGGTCCTACAATGAGCAGTTCTTC
NA,NA,TRBJ1-1,TRBV29-1,CSAWTGGGAFF,TGCAGCGCCTGGACGGGGGGGGGAGCTTTCTTT
few,NA,TRBJ1-2,TRBV20-1,CSATPRGTYGYTF,TGCAGTGCCACCCCACGGGGGACCTATGGCTACACCTTC
many,TRBD2,TRBJ2-2,TRBV7-9,CASSLSGGLNTGELFF,TGTGCCAGCAGCTTAAGCGGGGGCCTGAACACCGGGGAGCTGTTTTTT
few,TRBD2,TRBJ2-3,TRBV7-9,CASSFMTSPTDTQYF,TGTGCCAGCAGCTTTATGACTAGCCCCACAGATACGCAGTATTTT
many,NA,TRBJ1-2,TRBV12-3/TRBV12-4,CASSFRVGGYTF,TGTGCCAGCAGTTTTAGGGTTGGTGGCTACACCTTC
NA,NA,TRBJ1-2,TRBV3-1,CASSQPSNYGYTF,TGTGCCAGCAGCCAACCCTCTAACTATGGCTACACCTTC
few,TRBD1,TRBJ1-2,TRBV30,CAWSKQGNYGYTF,TGTGCCTGGAGCAAACAGGGGAATTATGGCTACACCTTC
many,TRBD2,TRBJ2-5,TRBV7-2,CASSSEGLVGTQYF,TGTGCCAGCAGCTCAGAGGGACTAGTGGGTACCCAGTACTTC
NA,TRBD1,TRBJ1-2,TRBV6-1,CASSEGTGWTNYGYTF,TGTGCCAGCAGTGAAGGGACAGGGTGGACCAACTATGGCTACACCTTC
NA,NA,TRBJ1-5,TRBV20-1,CSAKGSGGQPQHF,TGCAGTGCCAAGGGAAGCGGAGGGCAGCCCCAGCATTTT
many,NA,TRBJ2-5,TRBV29-1,CSGLGLKETQYF,TGCAGCGGCCTGGGCCTAAAAGAGACCCAGTACTTC
few,NA,TRBJ2-1,TRBV6-2/TRBV6-3,CASGLVGNEQFF,TGTGCCAGCGGGCTAGTAGGAAATGAGCAGTTCTTC
few,NA,TRBJ2-3,TRBV5-1,CASNSGPLNTDTQYF,TGCGCCAGCAACTCCGGGCCGTTAAACACAGATACGCAGTATTTT
few,TRBD2,TRBJ2-7,TRBV20-1,CSARMTSGSYEQYF,TGCAGTGCTAGAATGACTAGCGGGAGCTACGAGCAGTACTTC
NA,TRBD1,TRBJ2-5,TRBV12-3/TRBV12-4,CASSPLTGIRKTQYF,TGTGCCAGCAGTCCCCTGACAGGGATAAGGAAGACCCAGTACTTC
NA,NA,TRBJ2-3,TRBV6-2/TRBV6-3,CASSYSQGTQYF,TGTGCCAGCAGTTACTCGCAGGGCACGCAGTATTTT
NA,TRBD2,TRBJ2-1,TRBV20-1,CSARDLTSGYSYNEQFF,TGCAGTGCTAGAGACCTGACTAGCGGTTACTCCTACAATGAGCAGTTCTTC